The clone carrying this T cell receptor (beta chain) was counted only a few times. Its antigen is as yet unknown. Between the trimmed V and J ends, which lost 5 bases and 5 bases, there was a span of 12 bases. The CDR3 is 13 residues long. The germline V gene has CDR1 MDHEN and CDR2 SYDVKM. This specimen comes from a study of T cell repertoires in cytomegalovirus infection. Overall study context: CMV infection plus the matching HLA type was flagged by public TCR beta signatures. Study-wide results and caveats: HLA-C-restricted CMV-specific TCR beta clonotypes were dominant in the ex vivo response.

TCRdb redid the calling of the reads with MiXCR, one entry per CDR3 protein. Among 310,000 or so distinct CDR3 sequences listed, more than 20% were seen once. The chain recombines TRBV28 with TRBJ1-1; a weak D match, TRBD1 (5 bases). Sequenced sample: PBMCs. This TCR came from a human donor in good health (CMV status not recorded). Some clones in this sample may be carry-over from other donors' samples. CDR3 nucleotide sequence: TGTGCCAGCAGTCCCAAGACAGTGACTGAAGCTTTCTTT. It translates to CASSPKTVTEAFF. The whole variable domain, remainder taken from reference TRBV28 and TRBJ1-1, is DVKVTQSSRYLVKRTGEKVFLECVQDMDHENMFWYRQDPGLGLRLIYFSYDVKMKEKGDIPEGYSVSREKKERFSLILESASTNQTSMYLCASSPKTVTEAFFGQGTRLTVV.